These 29 T cell receptor beta chains were all obtained from the same sample, sequenced in a study of shared clonotypes between healthy human individuals (dated by TCRdb to between 2020 and 2021). Library preparation used the immunoSEQ multiplex PCR assay. Sourced from immuneACCESS, this table was stored by TCRdb with only in-frame sequences that have V and J called. A share of the clones is absent; for the studies checked, an unresolved V gene accounts for under half, and the remainder has no known explanation. A total of roughly 2.2 million clones appear in this sample, roughly 92% of them only once. Of the sample, 0.37% falls within the top ten clones. The sequencing input was naive CD4+ T cells from PBMCs. The cell subset or site label corresponds to: CD45RA+ positively selected. These receptors all come from a man aged 18 to 29 in good health. Some clones in this sample may be carry-over from other donors' samples.

V gene TRBV28 combines with J gene TRBJ1-4; weak D call: TRBD1 (6 bases). The CDR3 runs 15 residues. Germline lookup yields CDR1 MDHEN and CDR2 SYDVKM. The V gene lost 5 bases and the J gene lost 10 bases, with 20 bases spanning the gap. Here the CDR3 reads CASSIPGAQRGKLFF. In DNA, the CDR3 is TGTGCCAGCAGTATCCCAGGGGCCCAGAGAGGAAAACTGTTTTTT.

The CDR3 sequence: CASSLAGPWETQYF. In nucleotides, the CDR3 is TGTGCCAGCAGCTTGGCGGGCCCGTGGGAGACCCAGTACTTC. The chain recombines TRBV11-2 with TRBJ2-5, with a tentative D call TRBD2 (5 bases). CDR3 length equals 14 residues. Germline CDR1 SGHAT, CDR2 FQNNGV. V was pared by 3 bases and J by 5 bases, with 13 bases between. The full variable domain, rest sourced from reference TRBV11-2 and TRBJ2-5, is EAGVAQSPRYKIIEKRQSVAFWCNPISGHATLYWYQQILGQGPKLLIQFQNNGVVDDSQLPKDRFSAERLKGVDSTLKIQPAKLEDSAVYLCASSLAGPWETQYFGPGTRLLVL.

The chain has TRBV28 and TRBJ1-6, with a weak D call TRBD1 (5 bases). The CDR3 totals 11 residues. V was clipped by 5 bases and J by 19 bases, with 15 bases between them. Germline loops: CDR1 MDHEN, CDR2 SYDVKM. CDR3 in amino acids: CASSPQGEKHF. Here the CDR3 DNA reads TGTGCCAGCAGTCCCCAAGGGGAGAAGCACTTT.

The rearrangement joins TRBV4-2 to TRBJ2-1; perhaps TRBD2 as D (5 bases). CDR1 LGHNA and CDR2 YNFKEQ come from the germline V gene. The CDR3 consists of 18 residues. Trimming left V 0 bases short and J 1 base short, with 16 bases between. CDR3 protein: CASSQDLGSAGSYNEQFF. The CDR3 bases are TGTGCCAGCAGCCAAGATCTCGGCTCGGCGGGTTCCTACAATGAGCAGTTCTTC.

The genes are TRBV6-5 and TRBJ1-5; 7 positions match TRBD1. With V trimmed by 6 bases and J by 5 bases, 7 bases remained unmatched. Germline-derived CDR1 and CDR2 are MNHEY and SVGAGI. CDR3 length: 14 amino acids. This CDR3 reads CASSRRQGDQPQHF. CDR3 nucleotides: TGTGCCAGCAGCCGGAGACAGGGCGATCAGCCCCAGCATTTT.

The V call is TRBV27, the J call TRBJ2-1, with D possibly matching TRBD2 (5 bases). CDR1 MNHEY and CDR2 SMNVEV come from the germline V gene (reference sequence). This CDR3 region has 15 residues. V lost 3 bases, J lost 8 bases, and 17 bases lay in between. The CDR3 region has the DNA TGTGCCAGCAGTTTCAGTAGCGCCAGAGAGCATGAGCAGTTCTTC. Translation gives CASSFSSAREHEQFF.

The chain recombines TRBV7-2 with TRBJ2-2, with 9 bases identical to TRBD2. Trimming took 5 bases from V and 8 from J; bases not matched to a gene: 12. CDR1 and CDR2 (germline): SGHTA, FQGNSA. The CDR3 loop spans 16 amino acids. CDR3 in amino acids: CASSPSGVAGVGELFF. Here the CDR3 DNA reads TGTGCCAGCAGCCCCTCCGGGGTAGCGGGAGTGGGGGAGCTGTTTTTT.

Here the CDR3 DNA reads TGTGCCAGCAGTGAATGGGGACAGAACACTGAAGCTTTCTTT. This sequence encodes CASSEWGQNTEAFF. The chain couples TRBV2 to TRBJ1-1, with TRBD1 as a possible D gene (6 bases). CDR3 size: 14 residues. V lost 2 bases to trimming and J lost 1 base, with 8 bases between them. In germline, CDR1 is SNHLY, CDR2 FYNNEI.

The gene calls are TRBV2 and TRBJ2-2; tentatively, D is TRBD2 (5 bases). The CDR3 contains 16 residues. V was shortened by 8 bases and J by 3 bases, with 19 bases between the two germline ends. The germline V gene encodes CDR1 SNHLY and CDR2 FYNNEI. This CDR3 is CASAEGIGLDTGELFF. CDR3 nucleotide sequence: TGTGCCAGCGCCGAGGGAATAGGCTTGGACACCGGGGAGCTGTTTTTT.

The chain carries TRBV10-3 and TRBJ2-7, with TRBD1 identical over 7 bases. CDR3 length: 13 amino acids. Germline CDR1 and CDR2: ENHRY and SYGVKD. J gave up 5 bases and V 6 bases, and 7 bases lay outside the gene matches. CDR3 region: CAIRTMTGNEQYF. In DNA form, the CDR3 reads TGTGCCATCAGGACCATGACAGGGAACGAGCAGTACTTC.

V usage is TRBV29-1 and J usage is TRBJ2-1; D unclear. Trimming removed 7 bases at V and 14 bases at J, with 21 bases between. CDR3 length: 12 amino acids. Germline assignment: CDR1 SQVTM and CDR2 ANQGSEA. Written as DNA, the CDR3 is TGCAGCGCTAACGGCCCCGAGACTGGGGAGTTCTTC. Translating gives CSANGPETGEFF.

The rearrangement joins TRBV7-3 to TRBJ1-1; D perhaps matches TRBD1 (5 bases). Trimming pared 5 bases from V and 6 bases from J, leaving 16 bases between. Germline assignment: CDR1 SGHTA and CDR2 FQGTGA. CDR3 length: 14 amino acids. The chain's CDR3 is CASSPGPGTSEAFF. DNA for the CDR3: TGTGCCAGCAGCCCAGGTCCCGGGACGTCTGAAGCTTTCTTT.

This chain connects TRBV27 to TRBJ2-5; 9 positions agree with TRBD1. The CDR3 loop spans 16 amino acids. V dropped 8 bases and J dropped 0; count of bases not matched to a gene: 10. CDR1 is MNHEY and CDR2 is SMNVEV in the germline V gene (reference sequence). This CDR3 is CASSMYRGPYQETQYF. CDR3 DNA sequence: TGTGCCAGCTCAATGTACAGGGGGCCCTACCAAGAGACCCAGTACTTC.

The chain is built from TRBV7-9 and TRBJ2-1; D is perhaps TRBD2 (5 bases). Trimming shortened V by 5 bases and J by 3 bases, and 14 bases separated the two germline ends. Germline V CDR1 and CDR2: SEHNR, FQNEAQ (reference sequence). The CDR3 is 15 residues long. Here the CDR3 reads CASSQAAANYNEQFF. As DNA, the CDR3 is TGTGCCAGCAGCCAAGCGGCAGCCAACTACAATGAGCAGTTCTTC.

This clone was counted a single time. The chain carries TRBV27 and TRBJ2-7, with TRBD2 as a possible D gene (6 bases). This CDR3 contains 14 residues. Germline values: CDR1 MNHEY, CDR2 SMNVEV (reference sequence). Trimming removed 4 bases at V and 2 bases at J, with 12 bases between. CDR3 protein: CASSSMGLPYEQYF. CDR3 bases: TGTGCCAGCAGTTCGATGGGACTCCCCTACGAGCAGTACTTC.

The CDR3 loop is CASSPLPTGGYGYTF. CDR3 DNA sequence: TGTGCCAGCAGCCCCTTACCAACAGGGGGCTATGGCTACACCTTC. This chain uses TRBV27 with TRBJ1-2; 8 bases line up with TRBD1. The V and J ends lost 6 bases and 4 bases, in that order; junction bases with no gene match: 10. CDR3 length: 15 residues. Looked up from germline, CDR1 is MNHEY and CDR2 is SMNVEV (reference sequence).

V usage is TRBV7-2 and J usage is TRBJ1-5; no clear D. V was cut by 5 bases and J by 1 base, with 15 bases left in between. Germline V gives CDR1 SGHTA, CDR2 FQGNSA. There are 16 residues in the CDR3. The CDR3 spells CASSPLGFGSNQPQHF. CDR3 bases: TGTGCCAGCAGCCCCTTGGGTTTCGGGAGCAATCAGCCCCAGCATTTT.

The gene calls are TRBV15 and TRBJ2-4; 10 positions agree with TRBD2. Germline V gene data show CDR1 as LNHNV and CDR2 as YYDKDF (reference sequence). CDR3 length: 18 residues. Trimming took 3 bases from V and 3 from J; bases not matched to a gene: 11. CDR3 loop: CATSREKREGYVKNIQYF. CDR3 nucleotides: TGTGCCACCAGCAGGGAAAAGCGGGAGGGCTATGTCAAAAACATTCAGTACTTC.

The chain employs TRBV13 and TRBJ2-2; possibly TRBD1 for D (5 bases). V lost 5 bases and J 4 bases, leaving 11 bases between the germline ends. CDR1 and CDR2 from the germline V gene are PRHDT and FYEKMQ (reference sequence). The length of the CDR3 is 14 residues. The CDR3 sequence is CASSVQGVTGELFF. The CDR3 bases are TGTGCCAGCAGCGTTCAGGGCGTCACCGGGGAGCTGTTTTTT.

This clone was found once. The chain links TRBV6-5 to TRBJ2-7; 7 bases are a match to TRBD1. CDR1 and CDR2 from the germline V gene are MNHEY and SVGAGI. The length of the CDR3 is 14 residues. J lost 3 bases, V lost 8 bases, and 10 bases had no gene match. The CDR3 DNA reads as TGTGCCAGCTCGGACGGGACAGACCTCTACGAGCAGTACTTC. Its translation: CASSDGTDLYEQYF.

J is TRBJ1-4 and V is TRBV6-1; 10 bases map to TRBD1. J lost 6 bases, V lost 6 bases, and 7 bases had no gene match. This CDR3 spans 15 amino acids. Germline V CDR1 and CDR2: MNHNS, SASEGT. The CDR3 loop is CASSHDRGRYEKLFF. The CDR3 DNA reads TGTGCCAGCAGCCACGACAGGGGGCGGTATGAAAAACTGTTTTTT.

The chain recombines TRBV28 with TRBJ2-7; possible D gene TRBD1, 5 bases. CDR3 length: 15 amino acids. CDR1 and CDR2 from the germline V gene are MDHEN and SYDVKM. Trimming left V 2 bases short and J 4 bases short, with 15 bases between. The CDR3 nucleotides are TGTGCCAGCAGTTTAGGTTGGACAAGGCCTTACGAGCAGTACTTC. Protein product: CASSLGWTRPYEQYF.

The chain carries TRBV7-3 and TRBJ2-7; TRBD2 matches 7 bases. With V trimmed by 4 bases and J by 13 bases, 7 bases remained unmatched. The CDR3 is 11 amino acids. Per the germline V gene, CDR1 is SGHTA and CDR2 is FQGTGA. The CDR3, as DNA: TGTGCCAGCAGCTCGGGGGGAGCTCTATACTTC. It yields the protein CASSSGGALYF.

This clone was recorded a few times. The genes are TRBV29-1 and TRBJ1-1; 7 nucleotides align to TRBD1. Trimming cost V 6 bases and J 5 bases; bases outside gene matches: 9. CDR1 is SQVTM, CDR2 ANQGSEA, per germline. This CDR3 is 13 amino acids long. Written as DNA, the CDR3 is TGCAGCGTAAACAGGGGAGCGGAGACTGAAGCTTTCTTT. Its translation: CSVNRGAETEAFF.

The rearrangement links TRBV28 to TRBJ2-7; the D gene is possibly TRBD2 (7 bases). The CDR3 contains 12 residues. V was shortened by 8 bases and J by 3 bases, with 11 bases between the two germline ends. The germline V gene has CDR1 MDHEN and CDR2 SYDVKM. The CDR3 bases are TGTGCCAGCGGGGGGGACATCTACGAGCAGTACTTC. This gives the protein CASGGDIYEQYF.

For the CDR3, the DNA is TGTGCTAGTGGTTTGGTATTGGGGGCTGAAGGCAATGAGCAGTTCTTC. It yields the protein CASGLVLGAEGNEQFF. J is TRBJ2-1 and V is TRBV12-5; D possibly corresponds to TRBD1 (6 bases). CDR3 length: 16 residues. The V and J ends lost 0 bases and 6 bases respectively, with 15 bases between them. Germline CDR1 and CDR2: LGHNT and FRNRAP.

The V call is TRBV7-9, the J call TRBJ2-7; D remains ambiguous. The length of the CDR3 is 17 residues. Germline V CDR1 and CDR2: SEHNR, FQNEAQ (reference sequence). Trimming shortened V by 2 bases and J by 3 bases, and 20 bases separated the two germline ends. CDR3 DNA sequence: TGTGCCAGCAGCTTATCGATTAGTGGGCAGGCTCTCTACGAGCAGTACTTC. The encoded protein is CASSLSISGQALYEQYF.

The V call is TRBV19, the J call TRBJ1-5; maybe TRBD1 (5 bases). CDR3 length equals 16 residues. CDR1 is LNHDA and CDR2 is SQIVND in the germline V gene (reference sequence). V lost 7 bases to trimming and J lost 0 bases, with 16 bases between them. The CDR3 coding sequence is TGTGCCAGTAAGCGGTGGGGGACTCTTAGCAATCAGCCCCAGCATTTT. Encoded protein: CASKRWGTLSNQPQHF.

The CDR3 here is CASSRITGVSNQPQHF. The CDR3 region has the DNA TGTGCCAGCAGTCGTATCACAGGGGTTAGCAATCAGCCCCAGCATTTT. The chain employs TRBV28 and TRBJ1-5; 7 bases are shared with TRBD1. CDR1 is MDHEN and CDR2 is SYDVKM in the germline V gene. V lost 5 bases, J lost 0 bases, and 7 bases stayed unmatched. The CDR3 is 16 amino acids.